Shown below are 21 T cell receptor beta chains from a single sample sequenced in a study of T-cell memory formation after mild COVID-19. Via MiXCR, TCRdb re-called the 5' RACE reads, giving one row per CDR3 protein. The sample lists about 560,000 distinct CDR3 sequences; 15% to 20% were seen once. Material for sequencing was PBMCs or a T cell subset sorted from them (not recorded which). These TCRs come from an adult woman who had mild COVID-19 (a few samples of this study predate the infection). Cell type and time point are not known.

The genes are TRBV6-5 and TRBJ1-2; D perhaps matches TRBD1 (5 bases). V shed 2 bases and J shed 4 bases, with 11 bases lying between them. Looked up from germline, CDR1 is MNHEY and CDR2 is SVGAGI. CDR3 length: 14 residues. Here the CDR3 reads CASSYAGRGYGYTF. The DNA of the CDR3 is TGTGCCAGCAGTTACGCAGGGAGGGGCTATGGCTACACCTTC.

Ten or more counts support this clonotype. The chain joins TRBV7-2 to TRBJ1-6; weak D call: TRBD1 (5 bases). V was cut by 7 bases and J by 9 bases, with 16 bases left in between. The CDR3 contains 14 residues. Germline lookup yields CDR1 SGHTA and CDR2 FQGNSA. The CDR3 loop is CASTGGGVGSPLHF. The CDR3 DNA reads as TGTGCCAGCACCGGAGGAGGGGTGGGTTCACCCCTCCACTTT.

The genes are TRBV7-2 and TRBJ1-6, with a tentative D call TRBD1 (6 bases). The ends were cut back, 1 base at V and 9 bases at J, with 10 bases in the middle. The CDR3 sequence is 14 residues long. Germline assignment: CDR1 SGHTA and CDR2 FQGNSA. This chain's CDR3 is CASSLVQGGSPLHF. The CDR3 DNA reads as TGTGCCAGCAGCTTAGTACAGGGAGGTTCACCCCTCCACTTT.

The chain has TRBV20-1 and TRBJ1-2; tentatively, D is TRBD1 (5 bases). The CDR3 runs 13 residues. Trimming removed 0 bases from V and 3 bases from J, with 8 bases in between. Germline loops: CDR1 DFQATT, CDR2 SNEGSKA (reference sequence). CDR3 nucleotide sequence: TGCAGTGCTAGAGATCTCAGGGACTATGGCTACACCTTC. Its translation is CSARDLRDYGYTF.

This sequence joins TRBV7-3 and TRBJ2-1; D possibly matches TRBD1 or TRBD2 (6 bases each). The germline V gene encodes CDR1 SGHTA and CDR2 FQGTGA. Trimming cost V 4 bases and J 0 bases, with 10 bases left between them. This CDR3 spans 15 amino acids. CDR3 sequence reads: CASSSGGLSYNEQFF. The CDR3 bases are TGTGCCAGCAGCTCCGGGGGCCTCTCCTACAATGAGCAGTTCTTC.

There are many counts of this clonotype. The V gene is TRBV5-1, the J gene TRBJ2-5; 7 bases fit TRBD1. Unmatched junction bases numbered 4, after V lost 3 bases and J lost 2 bases. Germline CDR1 SGHRS, CDR2 YFSETQ. CDR3 size: 14 residues. The CDR3: CASSSGTAQETQYF. CDR3 nucleotide sequence: TGCGCCAGCAGCTCGGGGACAGCACAAGAGACCCAGTACTTC.

This clonotype was counted between two and nine times. CDR3 sequence reads: CASSLTIDVNEQFF. The CDR3 coding sequence is TGTGCCAGCAGTCTTACTATCGATGTCAATGAGCAGTTCTTC. The chain joins TRBV12-3 or TRBV12-4 to TRBJ2-1; D remains unclear. Trimming removed 5 bases at V and 6 bases at J, with 14 bases between. This CDR3 has 14 residues.

As DNA, the CDR3 is TGTGCCAGCAGCCCGTCGGCGGCCAAGGGCTGGGATTCACCCCTCCACTTT. This codes for CASSPSAAKGWDSPLHF. This chain connects TRBV11-1 to TRBJ1-6; no clear D. In germline, CDR1 is SGHAT, CDR2 FQDESV (reference sequence). The V end was cut by 5 bases, the J end by 8 bases, with 22 bases between. The length of the CDR3 is 17 residues.

The V gene is TRBV7-9, the J gene TRBJ2-5, with D unclear. Germline assignment: CDR1 SEHNR and CDR2 FQNEAQ (reference sequence). Trimming removed 5 bases from V and 5 bases from J, with 9 bases in between. This CDR3 is 12 amino acids long. Here the CDR3 reads CASSPNWETQYF. The CDR3 bases are TGTGCCAGCAGCCCAAATTGGGAGACCCAGTACTTC.

In DNA form, the CDR3 reads TGTGCCAGCAGCCCCGGGACTAGCGTATCCTATACGCAGTATTTT. It specifies CASSPGTSVSYTQYF. The J gene is TRBJ2-3, the V gene TRBV5-4, with 10 bases lining up with TRBD2. Germline CDR1 SGHNT, CDR2 YYREEE (reference sequence). The CDR3 sequence is 15 residues long. After removal of 4 bases from V and 7 bases from J, the junction contained 9 bases not matched to a gene.

The chain uses TRBV7-9 and TRBJ1-5; possible D gene TRBD1, 5 bases. The CDR3 totals 17 residues. Per germline, CDR1 SEHNR and CDR2 FQNEAQ (reference sequence). The V end lost 5 bases, the J end lost 4 bases, and 21 bases lay between the germline ends. CDR3 DNA sequence: TGTGCCAGCAGCCCGCCGCGGGGCCCACTCTGGAATCAGCCCCAGCATTTT. Its protein is CASSPPRGPLWNQPQHF.

This clonotype was observed a handful of times. The chain employs TRBV6-2 or TRBV6-3 and TRBJ2-7; D is uncertain. The CDR3 has 12 residues. Trimming took off 4 bases at V and 1 base at J, with 5 bases between the two ends. The germline V gene encodes CDR1 MNHEY and CDR2 SVGEGT. DNA for the CDR3: TGTGCCAGCAGTTTCCGGTCCTACGAGCAGTACTTC. Its translation is CASSFRSYEQYF.

This clonotype was observed a handful of times. The chain is built from TRBV11-2 and TRBJ1-1, with TRBD1 as a possible D gene (5 bases). This CDR3 comprises 14 residues. The V gene's germline CDR1 is SGHAT and CDR2 FQNNGV. The V and J ends lost 4 bases and 4 bases respectively, with 13 bases between them. The CDR3 region is CASSSDGGGTEAFF. The CDR3, as DNA: TGTGCCAGCAGCTCCGATGGGGGAGGCACTGAAGCTTTCTTT.

The DNA of the CDR3 is TGCAGTGCTAGAGATCAGGCAGCCTGGGGGCCCCAGCATTTT. This gives the protein CSARDQAAWGPQHF. The genes are TRBV20-1 and TRBJ1-5; D not certain. This CDR3 has 14 residues. Germline values: CDR1 DFQATT, CDR2 SNEGSKA (reference sequence). V was clipped by 0 bases and J by 9 bases, with 15 bases between them.

In this sample, this clonotype turned up a few times. The chain carries TRBV28 and TRBJ2-5; 7 bases fit TRBD1. CDR3 length equals 14 residues. The V gene's germline CDR1 is MDHEN and CDR2 SYDVKM. V lost 4 bases, J lost 1 base, and 3 bases stayed unmatched. CDR3 protein: CASSSGQAQETQYF. The CDR3 region has the DNA TGTGCCAGCAGTTCTGGACAGGCCCAAGAGACCCAGTACTTC.

The rearrangement links TRBV2 to TRBJ1-4, with D possibly matching TRBD1 (5 bases). CDR1 SNHLY and CDR2 FYNNEI come from the germline V gene. Trimming shortened V by 7 bases and J by 4 bases, and 22 bases separated the two germline ends. The CDR3 contains 17 residues. The CDR3 spells CASTPPAGAVSNEKLFF. DNA for the CDR3: TGTGCCAGCACCCCCCCCGCTGGGGCAGTGAGTAATGAAAAACTGTTTTTT.

This chain links TRBV15 with TRBJ2-1, with a tentative D call TRBD2 (6 bases). The V gene lost 1 base and the J gene lost 0 bases, with 13 bases spanning the gap. This CDR3 is built from 17 residues. The germline gives CDR1 LNHNV, CDR2 YYDKDF (reference sequence). The DNA of the CDR3 is TGTGCCACCAGCAGAGTTGGTAGCGGAAGCTCCTACAATGAGCAGTTCTTC. As protein: CATSRVGSGSSYNEQFF.

V is TRBV5-1 and J is TRBJ1-1; D is unclear. Trimming left V 5 bases short and J 4 bases short, with 9 bases between. Germline loops: CDR1 SGHRS, CDR2 YFSETQ. The CDR3 spans 12 residues. The CDR3 protein is CASSGSSTEAFF. CDR3 nucleotides: TGCGCCAGCAGTGGTAGTAGCACTGAAGCTTTCTTT.

DNA for the CDR3: TGTGCCAGCAGCCACGGGAGGGGCATCTACGAGCAGTACTTC. Translating it yields CASSHGRGIYEQYF. The chain couples TRBV14 to TRBJ2-7, with 8 bases fitting TRBD2. Trimming at V came to 3 bases and at J to 3 bases, leaving 4 bases not matched to a gene. CDR1 and CDR2 (germline): SGHDN, FVKESK. The CDR3 runs to 14 residues. Drawing the rest from reference TRBV14 and TRBJ2-7, the complete variable domain is EAGVTQFPSHSVIEKGQTVTLRCDPISGHDNLYWYRRVMGKEIKFLLHFVKESKQDESGMPNNRFLAERTGGTYSTLKVQPAELEDSGVYFCASSHGRGIYEQYFGPGTRLTVT.

This chain links TRBV5-6 with TRBJ2-3, with D maybe TRBD1 (5 bases). CDR1 is SGHDT and CDR2 is YYEEEE in the germline V gene. Between the trimmed V and J ends, which lost 4 bases and 0 bases, there was a span of 12 bases. The length of the CDR3 is 15 residues. CDR3 DNA: TGTGCCAGCAGCCTAGGGGCGACTAGCACAGATACGCAGTATTTT. Translation: CASSLGATSTDTQYF.

In this sample, this clonotype turned up many times. The V call is TRBV4-1, the J call TRBJ1-5, with a tentative D call TRBD1 (6 bases). Germline lookup yields CDR1 MGHRA and CDR2 YSYEKL. The CDR3 spans 15 residues. Deletions cut 2 bases from V and 5 bases from J, with 13 bases between. CDR3 sequence reads: CASSQQEGGHQPQHF. In DNA form, the CDR3 reads TGCGCCAGCAGCCAACAAGAGGGGGGCCATCAGCCCCAGCATTTT.